This paragraph covers one T cell receptor (beta chain) sequence. The antigen remains undetermined. TCR beta libraries were built from RNA through three nested multiplex PCR rounds using modified ARM-PCR. TCRB cDNA was made from around 0.48 ug total RNA. TCRdb fed the multiplex PCR reads into MiXCR, producing one record per CDR3 protein. Of around 30,000 distinct CDR3 sequences in the sample, around 55% were seen once. These data originate in a study of tumor-infiltrating lymphocytes in glioblastoma multiforme. Germline V gene sequence: CDR1 SGDLS, CDR2 YYNGEE. The CDR3 loop spans 15 amino acids. V lost 4 bases, J lost 4 bases, and 11 bases stayed unmatched. Whole-study findings and limits: Detected clone frequencies may not reflect cell counts, being RNA-based. Functional subtype sorting of these T cells was not performed. TCR plus mutation findings rest on a single glioblastoma patient.

The TCR was taken from a male donor with glioblastoma. The sequenced sample was brain tumor tissue. This chain connects TRBV9 to TRBJ2-7, with TRBD2 identical over 7 bases. CDR3 DNA: TGTGCCAGCAGCAAAAAGGCGGGAGAAGATTACGAGCAGTACTTC. Amino acid sequence: CASSKKAGEDYEQYF.